The rows below give T cell receptor beta chains drawn from one sample of a study of identical twins. TCRdb independently ran MiXCR on the 5' RACE reads; one entry per CDR3 protein. This sample has approximately 630,000 distinct CDR3 sequences; 7% to 7.5% occur once, and the top ten carry around 1.6%. These data are also associated with another study on yellow fever vaccine responses in identical twins.

The material sequenced was PBMCs. The receptors originated from a woman aged 18-29 years in good health. The conserved cysteine and the conserved F or W are not part of the CDR3 here. A row's size may be missing; if present it is once, few, many or a size class.

clone size | V gene | CDR3 protein
many | TRBV29-1 | TGGDTGELF
- | TRBV20-1 | SAWGQGSNQPQH
few | TRBV5-1 | ASSLATALYGYT
few | TRBV14 | ASSQDWANYGYT
few | TRBV9 | ASSVSGIGYT
few | TRBV2 | ASKGAQQPQH
- | TRBV5-4 | ASSPETDSPDELF
many | TRBV12-3/TRBV12-4 | ASSFSLAGTDTQY
many | TRBV4-2 | ASSQESSAVLAKNIQY
few | TRBV24-1 | ATSDDQVSRGTQY
many | TRBV20-1 | SGTGPTNTEAF
many | TRBV4-1 | ASSHPTSWVDEQY
many | TRBV5-1 | ASSSLTGNTDTQY
- | TRBV20-1 | SASQVAGEVVETQY
few | TRBV28 | ASRRPGGVDTQY
few | TRBV9 | ASSAAVAETQY
- | TRBV2 | ASRGTSGGTNTGELF
many | TRBV28 | ASRGPGQANTQY
few | TRBV6-1 | ASSQRTSGRWGQETQY
few | TRBV11-1 | ASTSFSRGPGLAWTGELF
many | TRBV20-1 | SARTSGFTDTQY
- | TRBV11-2 | ATTRINTMNTEAF
many | TRBV28 | ASSSQIRAEKLF
- | TRBV6-5 | ASSYSWGGTTNTGELF
many | TRBV9 | ASSPPWGQTNTEAF
- | TRBV4-1 | ASSRGQVETQY
many | TRBV27 | ASSFLRGNADTQY
many | TRBV28 | ASSRFVTSEQF
many | TRBV5-1 | ASSLVGGSSYEQY
few | TRBV10-3 | AIRGLSPGQIYEQY
few | TRBV24-1 | ATSDRGQQGGYT
few | TRBV3-1 | ASRTSAGANVLT
few | TRBV7-9 | ASSLGLQGEDAEAF
many | TRBV20-1 | SARETGLAGVEQF
few | TRBV4-1 | ASSLLSSGSSYEQY
few | TRBV25-1 | ASSDGGTEAF
- | TRBV5-1 | ASSSLLELKGYEQY
few | TRBV11-2 | ASSTKTGSRANVLT
- | TRBV12-3/TRBV12-4 | ASSRDRVYFLEQF
many | TRBV12-3/TRBV12-4 | ASSIRLSTDTQY
many | TRBV6-6 | ASVRSSGNTTY
few | TRBV5-1 | ASSSPRAGDSEQF
many | TRBV24-1 | ATSDGQGPTRAF
many | TRBV21-1 | ASSNRTGYLFYDQPQH
many | TRBV3-1 | ASSSQLAGSTDTQY
few | TRBV5-1 | ASSFVAGLAGGKQETQY
few | TRBV20-1 | SARPFLVIQETQY
- | TRBV3-1 | ASSQAITTSANSYEQY
many | TRBV3-1 | ASSQGGFGANVLT
- | TRBV3-1 | ASSQDMWGTEAF
few | TRBV12-3/TRBV12-4 | ASSPVPGLNTDTQY
many | TRBV29-1 | SVGDGNYEQY
few | TRBV7-9 | ASSLWGQYSRTEAF
- | TRBV6-2/TRBV6-3 | ATNRDGGGELF
- | TRBV4-1 | ASSQDLRAWDSNQPQH